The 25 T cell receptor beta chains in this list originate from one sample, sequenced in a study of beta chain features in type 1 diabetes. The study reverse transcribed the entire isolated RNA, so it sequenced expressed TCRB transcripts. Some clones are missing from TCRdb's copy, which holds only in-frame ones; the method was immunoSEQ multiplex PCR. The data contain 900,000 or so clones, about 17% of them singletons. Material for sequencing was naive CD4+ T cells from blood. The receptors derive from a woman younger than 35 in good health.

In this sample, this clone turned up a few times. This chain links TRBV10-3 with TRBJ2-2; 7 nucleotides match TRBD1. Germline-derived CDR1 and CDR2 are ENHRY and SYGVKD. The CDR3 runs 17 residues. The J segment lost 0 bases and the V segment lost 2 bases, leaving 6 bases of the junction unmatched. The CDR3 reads CAISEPRDSSNTGELFF. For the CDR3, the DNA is TGTGCCATCAGTGAGCCCCGGGACAGTTCGAACACCGGGGAGCTGTTTTTT.

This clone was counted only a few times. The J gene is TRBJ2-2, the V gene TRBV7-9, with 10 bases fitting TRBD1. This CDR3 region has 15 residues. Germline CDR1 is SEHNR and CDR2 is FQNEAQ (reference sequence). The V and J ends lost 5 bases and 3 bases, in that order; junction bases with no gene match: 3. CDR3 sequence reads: CASSRGQGHTGELFF. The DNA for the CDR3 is TGTGCCAGCAGCCGGGGACAGGGGCACACCGGGGAGCTGTTTTTT.

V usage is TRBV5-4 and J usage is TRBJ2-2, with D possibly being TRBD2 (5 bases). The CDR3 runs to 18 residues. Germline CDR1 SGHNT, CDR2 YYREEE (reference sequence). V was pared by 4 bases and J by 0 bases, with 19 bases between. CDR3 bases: TGTGCCAGCAGCCCCCGGCGTGGGCGGGTAGCGAACACCGGGGAGCTGTTTTTT. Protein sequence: CASSPRRGRVANTGELFF.

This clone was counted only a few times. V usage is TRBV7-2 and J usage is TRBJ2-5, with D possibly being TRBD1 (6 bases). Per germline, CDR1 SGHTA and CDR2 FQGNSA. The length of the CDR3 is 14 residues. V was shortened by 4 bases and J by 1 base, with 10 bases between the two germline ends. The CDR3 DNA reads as TGTGCCAGCAGCTACCGACAGGCCCAAGAGACCCAGTACTTC. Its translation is CASSYRQAQETQYF.

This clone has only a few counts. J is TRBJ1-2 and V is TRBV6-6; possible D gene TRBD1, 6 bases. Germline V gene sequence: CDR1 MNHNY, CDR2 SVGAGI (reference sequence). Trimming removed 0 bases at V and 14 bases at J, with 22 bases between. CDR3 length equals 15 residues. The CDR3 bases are TGTGCCAGCAGTTACTCGGCCCGCCAGGACAGTGGGGGTACCTTC. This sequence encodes CASSYSARQDSGGTF.

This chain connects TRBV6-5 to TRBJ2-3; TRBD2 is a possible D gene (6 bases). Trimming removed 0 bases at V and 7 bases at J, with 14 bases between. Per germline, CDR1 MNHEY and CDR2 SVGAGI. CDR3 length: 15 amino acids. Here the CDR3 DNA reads TGTGCCAGCAGTTACTCCGGGGGAATCCTCTATACGCAGTATTTT. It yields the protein CASSYSGGILYTQYF.

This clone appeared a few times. This chain's CDR3 is CAIGAGGTGGNQPQHF. The CDR3 coding sequence is TGTGCCATCGGTGCCGGGGGCACGGGTGGCAATCAGCCCCAGCATTTT. The V call is TRBV10-3, the J call TRBJ1-5; D might be TRBD1 (6 bases). Germline V gives CDR1 ENHRY, CDR2 SYGVKD. V lost 8 bases, J lost 2 bases, and 19 bases lay in between. This CDR3 is built from 16 residues.

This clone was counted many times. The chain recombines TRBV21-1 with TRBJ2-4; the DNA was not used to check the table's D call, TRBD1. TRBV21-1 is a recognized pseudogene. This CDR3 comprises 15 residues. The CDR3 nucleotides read TGTGCCAGCAGCAACAGACAGGGCACCAAAAACATTCAGTACTTC. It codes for CASSNRQGTKNIQYF.

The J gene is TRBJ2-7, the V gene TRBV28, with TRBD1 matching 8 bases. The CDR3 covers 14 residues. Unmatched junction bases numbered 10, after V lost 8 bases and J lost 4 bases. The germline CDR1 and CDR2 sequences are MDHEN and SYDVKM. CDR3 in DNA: TGTGCCAGCGCCTGGGGAACAGGGGGATACGAGCAGTACTTC. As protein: CASAWGTGGYEQYF.

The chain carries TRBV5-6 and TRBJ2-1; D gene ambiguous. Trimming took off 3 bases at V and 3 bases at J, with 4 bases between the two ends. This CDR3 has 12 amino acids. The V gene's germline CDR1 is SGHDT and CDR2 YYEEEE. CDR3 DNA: TGTGCCAGCAGCTCCGACTACAATGAGCAGTTCTTC. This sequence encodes CASSSDYNEQFF.

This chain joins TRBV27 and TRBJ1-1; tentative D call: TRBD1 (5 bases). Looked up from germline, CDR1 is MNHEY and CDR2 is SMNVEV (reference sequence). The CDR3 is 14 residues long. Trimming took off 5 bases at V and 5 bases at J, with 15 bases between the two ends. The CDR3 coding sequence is TGTGCCAGCAGTGTACGGCAGGGATGGACTGAAGCTTTCTTT. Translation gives CASSVRQGWTEAFF.

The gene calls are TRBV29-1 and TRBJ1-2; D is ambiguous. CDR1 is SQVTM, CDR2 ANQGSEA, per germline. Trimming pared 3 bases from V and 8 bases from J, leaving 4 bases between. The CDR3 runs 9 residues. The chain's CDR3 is CSVEGGYTF. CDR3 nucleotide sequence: TGCAGCGTTGAGGGAGGCTACACCTTC.

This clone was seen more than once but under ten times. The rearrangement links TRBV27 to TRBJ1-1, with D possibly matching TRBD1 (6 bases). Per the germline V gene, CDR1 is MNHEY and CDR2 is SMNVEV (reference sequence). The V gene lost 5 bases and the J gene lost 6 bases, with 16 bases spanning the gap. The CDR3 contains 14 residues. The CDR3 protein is CASSPVFYRAEAFF. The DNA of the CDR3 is TGTGCCAGCAGTCCCGTTTTCTACAGGGCTGAAGCTTTCTTT.

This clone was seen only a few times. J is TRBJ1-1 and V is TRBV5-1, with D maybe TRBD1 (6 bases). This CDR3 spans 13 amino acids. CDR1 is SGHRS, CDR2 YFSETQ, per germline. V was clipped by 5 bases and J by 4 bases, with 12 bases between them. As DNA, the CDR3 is TGCGCCAGCAGAACGGGGGCGGGCACTGAAGCTTTCTTT. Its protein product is CASRTGAGTEAFF.

CDR3 amino acids: CASSQDRAGGMFDTQYF. DNA for the CDR3: TGCGCCAGCAGCCAAGATCGGGCGGGAGGGATGTTCGATACGCAGTATTTT. The rearrangement uses TRBV4-3 and TRBJ2-3; 9 positions agree with TRBD2. The V and J ends lost 0 bases and 6 bases, in that order; junction bases with no gene match: 10. Germline CDR1 and CDR2: LGHNA and YSLEER. CDR3 length: 17 amino acids.

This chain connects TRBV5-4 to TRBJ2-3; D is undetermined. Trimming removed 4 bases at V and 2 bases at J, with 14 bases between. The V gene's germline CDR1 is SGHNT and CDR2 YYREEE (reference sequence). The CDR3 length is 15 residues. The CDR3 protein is CASSQGLLPTDTQYF. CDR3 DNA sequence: TGTGCCAGCAGCCAAGGGCTGCTCCCCACAGATACGCAGTATTTT. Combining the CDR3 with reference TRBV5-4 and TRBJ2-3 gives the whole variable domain ETGVTQSPTHLIKTRGQQVTLRCSSQSGHNTVSWYQQALGQGPQFIFQYYREEENGRGNFPPRFSGLQFPNYSSELNVNALELDDSALYLCASSQGLLPTDTQYFGPGTRLTVL.

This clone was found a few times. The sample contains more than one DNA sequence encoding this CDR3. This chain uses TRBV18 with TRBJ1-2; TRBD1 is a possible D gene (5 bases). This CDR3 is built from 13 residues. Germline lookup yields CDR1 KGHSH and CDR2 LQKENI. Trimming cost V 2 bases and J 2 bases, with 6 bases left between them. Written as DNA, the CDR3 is TGTGCCAGCTCACCAACAGGCAACTATGGCTACACCTTC. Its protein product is CASSPTGNYGYTF.

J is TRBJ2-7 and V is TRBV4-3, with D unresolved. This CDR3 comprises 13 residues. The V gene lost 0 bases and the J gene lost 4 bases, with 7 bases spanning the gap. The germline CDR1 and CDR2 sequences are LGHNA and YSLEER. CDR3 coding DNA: TGCGCCAGCAGCCAAGAGCAAAATTACGAGCAGTACTTC. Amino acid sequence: CASSQEQNYEQYF.

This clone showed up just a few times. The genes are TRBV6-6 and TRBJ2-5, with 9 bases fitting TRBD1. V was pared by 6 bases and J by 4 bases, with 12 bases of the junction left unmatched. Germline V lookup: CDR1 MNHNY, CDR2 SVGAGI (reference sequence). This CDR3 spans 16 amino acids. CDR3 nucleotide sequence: TGTGCCAGCAGCGATAGCAACAGGGGGCTAGGAGAGACCCAGTACTTC. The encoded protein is CASSDSNRGLGETQYF.

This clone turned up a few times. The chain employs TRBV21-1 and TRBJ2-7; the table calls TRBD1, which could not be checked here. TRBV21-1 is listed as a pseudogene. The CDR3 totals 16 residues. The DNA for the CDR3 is TGTGCCAGCAGCAAATTGGGGACAGGTTCCCCCTACGAGCAGTACTTC. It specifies CASSKLGTGSPYEQYF.

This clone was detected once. In nucleotides, the CDR3 is TGTGCCAGCTCACCACCTTTAGGCACAGATACGCAGTATTTT. It translates to CASSPPLGTDTQYF. The chain employs TRBV18 and TRBJ2-3; D gene uncertain. CDR1 and CDR2 (germline): KGHSH, LQKENI. The ends were cut back, 0 bases at V and 1 base at J, with 5 bases in the middle. The CDR3 runs to 14 residues. Based on the CDR3 plus reference TRBV18 and TRBJ2-3, the full variable domain is NAGVMQNPRHLVRRRGQEARLRCSPMKGHSHVYWYRQLPEEGLKFMVYLQKENIIDESGMPKERFSAEFPKEGPSILRIQQVVRGDSAAYFCASSPPLGTDTQYFGPGTRLTVL.

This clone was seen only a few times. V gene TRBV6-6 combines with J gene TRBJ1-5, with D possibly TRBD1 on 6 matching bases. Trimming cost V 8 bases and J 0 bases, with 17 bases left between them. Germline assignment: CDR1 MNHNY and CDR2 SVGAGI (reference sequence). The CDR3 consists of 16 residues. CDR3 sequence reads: CASRQEVEYSNQPQHF. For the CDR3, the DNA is TGTGCCAGCCGACAGGAGGTTGAATATAGCAATCAGCCCCAGCATTTT.

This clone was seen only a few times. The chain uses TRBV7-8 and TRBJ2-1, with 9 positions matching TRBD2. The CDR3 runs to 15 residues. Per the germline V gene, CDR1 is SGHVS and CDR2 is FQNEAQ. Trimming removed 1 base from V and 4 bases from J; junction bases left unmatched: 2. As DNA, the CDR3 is TGTGCCAGCAGCTTAGAACTAGCGGGTTACAATGAGCAGTTCTTC. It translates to CASSLELAGYNEQFF.

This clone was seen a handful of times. The CDR3 sequence is CASYRQQGVGETQYF. The DNA for the CDR3 is TGTGCCAGCTATAGACAGCAGGGGGTCGGAGAGACCCAGTACTTC. The rearrangement uses TRBV11-2 and TRBJ2-5; TRBD1 aligns across 7 bases. V lost 8 bases to trimming and J lost 4 bases; unmatched junction nucleotides: 13. This CDR3 has 15 amino acids. Germline loops: CDR1 SGHAT, CDR2 FQNNGV.

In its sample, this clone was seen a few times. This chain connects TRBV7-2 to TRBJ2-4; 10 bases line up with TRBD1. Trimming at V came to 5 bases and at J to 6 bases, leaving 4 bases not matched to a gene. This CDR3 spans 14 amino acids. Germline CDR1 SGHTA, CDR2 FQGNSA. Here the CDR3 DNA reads TGTGCCAGCAGCACCCGACAGGGGGCAAACATTCAGTACTTC. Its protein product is CASSTRQGANIQYF.